One sample yielded the 32 T cell receptor beta chains listed below, sequenced in a study of radiotherapy plus CTLA-4 blockade in lung cancer. Profiled with immunoSEQ multiplex PCR; TCRdb holds only in-frame clones, not every one. The sample lists 50,000 to 70,000 clones, around 80% occurring once. Sample: peripheral blood, taken from a patient treated with radiotherapy plus ipilimumab. The receptors here all came from a human donor with non-small cell lung cancer who had a partial response to radiotherapy plus ipilimumab.

The chain joins TRBV12-5 to TRBJ1-5; TRBD1 agrees at 7 bases. The CDR3 spans 16 residues. CDR1 LGHNT and CDR2 FRNRAP come from the germline V gene. V trimming: 6 bases; J trimming: 2 bases; junction bases outside the gene matches: 10. The DNA for the CDR3 is TGTGCTAGTGGATCCGGGAACAGGGGCGGCAATCAGCCCCAGCATTTT. Protein sequence: CASGSGNRGGNQPQHF.

The chain combines TRBV5-1 with TRBJ1-4; 8 bases match TRBD1. From germline, CDR1 is SGHRS and CDR2 YFSETQ. The CDR3 is 15 amino acids. Trimming cost V 0 bases and J 7 bases; bases outside gene matches: 5. The CDR3 here is CASSLGQGKGEKLFF. As DNA, the CDR3 is TGCGCCAGCAGCTTGGGACAGGGGAAGGGTGAAAAACTGTTTTTT.

The chain recombines TRBV13 with TRBJ2-7, with 9 bases identical to TRBD2. Germline CDR1 reads PRHDT; CDR2 reads FYEKMQ (reference sequence). V trimming: 5 bases; J trimming: 2 bases; junction bases outside the gene matches: 13. This CDR3 region has 17 residues. The DNA for the CDR3 is TGTGCCAGCAGCCCCGAAGGCAGCGGGGGGTATCCCTACGAGCAGTACTTC. This translates into CASSPEGSGGYPYEQYF.

This chain uses TRBV6-1 with TRBJ2-7, with D tentatively TRBD1 (6 bases). Trimming pared 7 bases from V and 4 bases from J, leaving 11 bases between. The CDR3 is 12 residues long. The V gene's germline CDR1 is MNHNS and CDR2 SASEGT. In DNA form, the CDR3 reads TGTGCCAGCACCGAGGGGGTTTACGAGCAGTACTTC. Protein product: CASTEGVYEQYF.

The chain recombines TRBV21-1 with TRBJ2-1; TRBD1 is the table's D call, not checked against the DNA. TRBV21-1 is a listed pseudogene. CDR3 length: 16 amino acids. Here the CDR3 reads CASSKEWTGVYNEQFF. In DNA, the CDR3 is TGTGCCAGCAGCAAAGAATGGACAGGGGTCTACAATGAGCAGTTCTTC.

The genes are TRBV7-2 and TRBJ2-4, with D tentatively TRBD2 (6 bases). The V end was cut by 3 bases, the J end by 7 bases, with 7 bases between. From germline, CDR1 is SGHTA and CDR2 FQGNSA. This CDR3 has 12 residues. CDR3 coding DNA: TGTGCCAGCAGCTTTGGGGGGAACATTCAGTACTTC. Amino acids: CASSFGGNIQYF.

J is TRBJ2-3 and V is TRBV13; a weak D match, TRBD2 (6 bases). CDR3 length: 16 residues. V lost 2 bases and J 0 bases, leaving 12 bases between the germline ends. CDR1 and CDR2 (germline): PRHDT, FYEKMQ (reference sequence). The DNA of the CDR3 is TGTGCCAGCAGCTTACGGGGGAAAACTAGCACAGATACGCAGTATTTT. Amino acid sequence: CASSLRGKTSTDTQYF.

This clone was picked up a small number of times. CDR3 in amino acids: CASSFGQGWNYGYTF. The CDR3 region has the DNA TGCGCCAGCAGCTTCGGACAGGGATGGAACTATGGCTACACCTTC. The chain couples TRBV5-1 to TRBJ1-2; 8 bases align to TRBD1. This CDR3 has 15 amino acids. V lost 2 bases and J lost 2; bases outside the gene matches: 5. Germline CDR1 reads SGHRS; CDR2 reads YFSETQ.

The gene calls are TRBV5-1 and TRBJ2-5, with TRBD1 identical over 7 bases. The length of the CDR3 is 15 residues. V lost 0 bases to trimming and J lost 5 bases; unmatched junction nucleotides: 7. Germline V gene data show CDR1 as SGHRS and CDR2 as YFSETQ. The CDR3 protein is CASSLVGQAGETQYF. CDR3 DNA: TGCGCCAGCAGCTTGGTAGGACAGGCCGGGGAGACCCAGTACTTC.

The chain recombines TRBV7-2 with TRBJ2-1; D is ambiguous. Trimming stripped 0 bases from V and 0 bases from J, with 6 bases between. The CDR3 spans 15 residues. In germline, CDR1 is SGHTA, CDR2 FQGNSA. DNA of the CDR3: TGTGCCAGCAGCTTAGCGACTGGCTCCTACAATGAGCAGTTCTTC. Translation gives CASSLATGSYNEQFF.

The CDR3 loop is CASSFSGLGEKLFF. CDR3 nucleotide sequence: TGTGCCAGCAGTTTTTCCGGGTTAGGTGAAAAACTGTTTTTT. V is TRBV27 and J is TRBJ1-4; D ambiguous. From germline, CDR1 is MNHEY and CDR2 SMNVEV (reference sequence). CDR3 length: 14 amino acids. Trimming left V 3 bases short and J 7 bases short, with 12 bases between.

In its sample, this clone was seen a few times. The chain employs TRBV9 and TRBJ2-3, with a weak D call TRBD2 (5 bases). This CDR3 has 14 amino acids. Germline values: CDR1 SGDLS, CDR2 YYNGEE. V was trimmed by 0 bases and J by 1 base, leaving 6 bases between them. The DNA for the CDR3 is TGTGCCAGCAGCGTAGTAGCGCGCACAGATACGCAGTATTTT. Protein: CASSVVARTDTQYF.

V is TRBV18 and J is TRBJ1-1, with unresolved D. Germline values: CDR1 KGHSH, CDR2 LQKENI. The CDR3 extends over 14 amino acids. V lost 3 bases and J 11 bases, leaving 19 bases between the germline ends. In DNA form, the CDR3 reads TGTGCCAGCTCACCCGGGTCAGATGGGTATGGCGCTTTCTTT. It is translated as CASSPGSDGYGAFF.

This clone was detected once. V usage is TRBV6-5 and J usage is TRBJ2-5; TRBD2 agrees at 11 bases. Trimming took 6 bases from V and 5 from J; bases not matched to a gene: 5. The CDR3 totals 14 residues. Germline assignment: CDR1 MNHEY and CDR2 SVGAGI. CDR3 amino acids: CASRVAGGRETQYF. Written as DNA, the CDR3 is TGTGCCAGCAGGGTAGCGGGGGGGCGTGAGACCCAGTACTTC.

The chain recombines TRBV4-2 with TRBJ2-1, with TRBD2 as a possible D gene (5 bases). V gave up 1 base and J gave up 9 bases, with 7 bases separating them. Germline CDR1 is LGHNA and CDR2 is YNFKEQ. The CDR3 consists of 12 residues. CDR3 in DNA: TGTGCCAGCAGCCAAGTAAGCGGTGAGCAGTTCTTC. Its translation: CASSQVSGEQFF.

The CDR3 DNA follows: TGTGCCAGCAGTCCAGTGGTTGGGGAGCAGTACTTC. It is translated as CASSPVVGEQYF. The chain is built from TRBV5-4 and TRBJ2-5; tentative D call: TRBD2 (5 bases). Trimming cost V 5 bases and J 11 bases, with 16 bases left between them. The germline V gene has CDR1 SGHNT and CDR2 YYREEE (reference sequence). The CDR3 has 12 amino acids. The full variable domain, completed using reference TRBV5-4 and TRBJ2-5, is ETGVTQSPTHLIKTRGQQVTLRCSSQSGHNTVSWYQQALGQGPQFIFQYYREEENGRGNFPPRFSGLQFPNYSSELNVNALELDDSALYLCASSPVVGEQYFGPGTRLLVL.

The V call is TRBV5-1, the J call TRBJ2-6; D is unclear. Germline lookup yields CDR1 SGHRS and CDR2 YFSETQ. Trimming removed 0 bases at V and 1 base at J, with 8 bases between. CDR3 length: 16 amino acids. This CDR3 reads CASSLGPGSGANVLTF. The CDR3 DNA is TGCGCCAGCAGCTTGGGCCCCGGGTCTGGGGCCAACGTCCTGACTTTC.

V gene TRBV2 combines with J gene TRBJ1-5; tentative D call: TRBD1 (6 bases). Trimming took 0 bases from V and 6 from J, leaving 12 bases between them. Per the germline V gene, CDR1 is SNHLY and CDR2 is FYNNEI. This CDR3 region has 15 residues. For the CDR3, the DNA is TGTGCCAGCAGTGAAGCGCCGGGGGGCGGTCAGCCCCAGCATTTT. Translated, it gives CASSEAPGGGQPQHF.

The rearrangement links TRBV7-9 to TRBJ1-4; TRBD1 agrees at 9 bases. With V trimmed by 4 bases and J by 10 bases, 4 bases remained unmatched. Germline lookup yields CDR1 SEHNR and CDR2 FQNEAQ (reference sequence). There are 13 residues in the CDR3. The CDR3 DNA sequence: TGTGCCAGCAGCTACAGGGGGCCGGGAAAACTGTTTTTT. This gives the protein CASSYRGPGKLFF.

This clone was picked up a small number of times. The rearrangement links TRBV5-6 to TRBJ1-6; 9 nucleotides match TRBD1. Germline V gives CDR1 SGHDT, CDR2 YYEEEE. V lost 3 bases and J lost 10; bases outside the gene matches: 11. The CDR3 is 16 residues long. The CDR3 region has the DNA TGTGCCAGCAGCTCGGGGACAGGGAGCGGATTCTCACCCCTCCACTTT. Protein: CASSSGTGSGFSPLHF.

Of note for this clone: Given the absence of the conserved phenylalanine or tryptophan at the CDR3 end, a read error is likely. The rearrangement uses TRBV6-1 and TRBJ2-7, with a possible D match to TRBD1 (6 bases). CDR1 and CDR2 (germline): MNHNS, SASEGT. The CDR3 runs 14 residues. Deletions cut 6 bases from V and 3 bases from J, with 15 bases between. This CDR3 is CASRQPTGSYEQYL. The CDR3 nucleotides read TGTGCCAGCAGGCAACCGACAGGAAGCTACGAGCAGTACCTC.

This chain connects TRBV7-2 to TRBJ2-2; 11 nucleotides align to TRBD2. Germline V gene lookup returns CDR1 SGHTA and CDR2 FQGNSA. This CDR3 region has 16 residues. The J segment lost 6 bases and the V segment lost 5 bases, leaving 8 bases of the junction unmatched. CDR3 coding DNA: TGTGCCAGCAGCCCAGCAACTAGCGGGGGAGCCGGGGAGCTGTTTTTT. Protein: CASSPATSGGAGELFF.

This clone appeared a few times. This chain joins TRBV5-6 and TRBJ2-7; 7 nucleotides align to TRBD1. CDR3 size: 13 residues. CDR1 is SGHDT, CDR2 YYEEEE, per germline. The ends lost 0 bases at V and 7 bases at J; junction bases unmatched: 4. CDR3: CASSLGQGREQYF. The CDR3 DNA reads as TGTGCCAGCAGCTTGGGACAGGGAAGAGAGCAGTACTTC.

For the CDR3, the DNA is TGTGCCAGCCGGAGGGGGGGCACAACTAATGAAAAACTGTTTTTT. Protein product: CASRRGGTTNEKLFF. V is TRBV19 and J is TRBJ1-4; TRBD1 is a possible D gene (6 bases). There are 15 residues in the CDR3. Trimming took 9 bases from V and 0 from J, leaving 14 bases between them. CDR1 LNHDA and CDR2 SQIVND come from the germline V gene (reference sequence).

The rearrangement joins TRBV6-1 to TRBJ2-3; D is uncertain. V was clipped by 11 bases and J by 1 base, with 13 bases between them. Per germline, CDR1 MNHNS and CDR2 SASEGT. The CDR3 runs to 13 residues. The CDR3 loop reads CAGATSGTDTQYF. The CDR3 DNA is TGTGCCGGAGCAACCTCCGGCACAGATACGCAGTATTTT.

In this sample, this clone turned up a few times. The V call is TRBV5-5, the J call TRBJ1-2; TRBD1 matches 8 bases. Trimming removed 7 bases from V and 0 bases from J; junction bases left unmatched: 8. Germline V lookup: CDR1 SGHKS, CDR2 YYEKEE (reference sequence). The CDR3 has 15 residues. CDR3 bases: TGTGCCAGCCTATTACCAGGGGGCACTAACTATGGCTACACCTTC. Amino acids: CASLLPGGTNYGYTF.

This clone was seen just once. J is TRBJ1-5 and V is TRBV6-1, with D maybe TRBD1 (5 bases). Germline CDR1 MNHNS, CDR2 SASEGT. This CDR3 has 14 amino acids. Trimming stripped 5 bases from V and 2 bases from J, with 10 bases between. This chain's CDR3 is CASSQGFRNQPQHF. The CDR3 DNA is TGTGCCAGCAGTCAGGGTTTCCGCAATCAGCCCCAGCATTTT.

The chain combines TRBV15 with TRBJ1-2; D gene unclear. CDR1 is LNHNV and CDR2 is YYDKDF in the germline V gene (reference sequence). The CDR3 is 15 amino acids. V gave up 2 bases and J gave up 8 bases, with 18 bases separating them. Written as DNA, the CDR3 is TGTGCCACCAGCAGACCCCGACAAGCCCCTGGGGGCTACACCTTC. It specifies CATSRPRQAPGGYTF.

This clone was seen a single time. This sequence joins TRBV18 and TRBJ1-4, with 7 bases identical to TRBD1. Germline-derived CDR1 and CDR2 are KGHSH and LQKENI. The length of the CDR3 is 17 residues. V gave up 3 bases and J gave up 5 bases; unmatched junction bases: 12. The CDR3 protein is CASSPAGGLVLNEKLFF. CDR3 sequence (DNA): TGTGCCAGCTCACCGGCAGGGGGGCTGGTATTGAATGAAAAACTGTTTTTT.

The chain has TRBV6-7 and TRBJ2-7, with 7 bases that match TRBD1. TRBV6-7 is placed among ORFs of uncertain function. J gave up 0 bases and V 4 bases, and 6 bases lay outside the gene matches. This CDR3 is built from 15 residues. The chain's CDR3 is CASSSPGQISYEQYF. The DNA of the CDR3 is TGTGCCAGCAGTTCCCCGGGACAGATCTCCTACGAGCAGTACTTC.

This rearrangement joins TRBV4-1 to TRBJ2-7; TRBD2 agrees at 16 bases. CDR1 MGHRA and CDR2 YSYEKL come from the germline V gene. V trimming: 0 bases; J trimming: 4 bases; junction bases outside the gene matches: 6. This CDR3 is 18 amino acids long. CDR3 sequence reads: CASSQEFPGLAGGYEQYF. DNA for the CDR3: TGCGCCAGCAGCCAAGAGTTCCCGGGACTAGCGGGGGGGTACGAGCAGTACTTC.

This chain connects TRBV6-1 to TRBJ1-6; 8 bases are shared with TRBD1. V trimming: 6 bases; J trimming: 9 bases; junction bases outside the gene matches: 10. This CDR3 comprises 15 residues. Germline V gives CDR1 MNHNS, CDR2 SASEGT. CDR3 in DNA: TGTGCCAGCAGGTCCGCGGACAGGGAATCTTCACCCCTCCACTTT. Its protein is CASRSADRESSPLHF.